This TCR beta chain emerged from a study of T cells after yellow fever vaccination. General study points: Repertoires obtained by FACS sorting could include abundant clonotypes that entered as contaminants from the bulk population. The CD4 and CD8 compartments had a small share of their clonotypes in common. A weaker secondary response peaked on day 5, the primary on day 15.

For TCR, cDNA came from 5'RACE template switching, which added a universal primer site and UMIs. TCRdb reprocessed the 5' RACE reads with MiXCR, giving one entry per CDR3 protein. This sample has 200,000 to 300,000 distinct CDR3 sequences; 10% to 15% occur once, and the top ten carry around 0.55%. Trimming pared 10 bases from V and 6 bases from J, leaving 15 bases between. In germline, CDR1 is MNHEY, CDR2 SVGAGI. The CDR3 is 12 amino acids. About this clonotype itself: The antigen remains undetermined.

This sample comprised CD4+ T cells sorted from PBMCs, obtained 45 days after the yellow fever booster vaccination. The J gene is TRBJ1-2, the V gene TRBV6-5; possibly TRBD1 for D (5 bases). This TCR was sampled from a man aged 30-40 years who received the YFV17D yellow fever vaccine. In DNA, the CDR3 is TGTGCCAACGACCGGGACCTACATGGCTACACCTTC. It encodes CANDRDLHGYTF.